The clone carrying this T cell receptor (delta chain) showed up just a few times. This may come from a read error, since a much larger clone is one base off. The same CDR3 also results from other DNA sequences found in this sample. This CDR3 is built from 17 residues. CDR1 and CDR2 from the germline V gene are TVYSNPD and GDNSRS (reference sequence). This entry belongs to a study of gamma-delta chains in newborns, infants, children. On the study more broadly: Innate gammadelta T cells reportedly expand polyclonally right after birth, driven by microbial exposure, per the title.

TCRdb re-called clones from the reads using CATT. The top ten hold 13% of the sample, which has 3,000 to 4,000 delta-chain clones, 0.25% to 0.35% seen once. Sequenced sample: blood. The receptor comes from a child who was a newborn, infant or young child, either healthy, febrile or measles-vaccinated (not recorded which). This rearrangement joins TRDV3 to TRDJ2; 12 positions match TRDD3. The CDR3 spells CAFRVLGDTPLTAQLFF. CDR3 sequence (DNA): TGTGCCTTTAGGGTACTGGGGGATACACCTTTGACAGCGCAACTCTTCTTT.